Each of the 20 T cell receptor beta chains below was sequenced from the same sample in a study of Graves' ophthalmopathy and Graves' hyperthyroidism. RNA transcripts provided the template for amplifying TCR beta CDR3 regions. In the first round, RT-PCR was carried out with HTBI primers, and a multiplex PCR formed the second round. MiXCR was run by TCRdb on the multiplex PCR reads, yielding one entry per CDR3 protein. Altogether 200,000 to 250,000 distinct CDR3 sequences are present, around 50% being singletons, with the ten largest covering roughly 50%. Input material: peripheral blood. The receptors were gathered from an adult man with Graves' ophthalmopathy.

A note on this clonotype: One base away lies a much larger clone, so this may be a sequencing read error. The chain is built from TRBV5-1 and TRBJ1-6; no firm D call. CDR1 SGHRS and CDR2 YFSETQ come from the germline V gene. The CDR3 length is 14 residues. The CDR3 sequence is CTSSLATGDALVHF. The DNA for the CDR3 is TGCACCAGCAGCTTGGCCACGGGAGACGCGTTAGTCCACTTT.

The gene calls are TRBV24-1 and TRBJ1-2; perhaps TRBD1 as D (6 bases). Trimming left V 11 bases short and J 3 bases short, with 18 bases between. CDR3 length equals 14 residues. Germline assignment: CDR1 KGHDR and CDR2 SFDVKD. CDR3: CASRPFGGHYGYTF. The CDR3 nucleotides read TGTGCCAGCAGACCCTTCGGGGGGCACTATGGCTACACCTTC.

V is TRBV12-3 or TRBV12-4 and J is TRBJ1-5; D not resolved. This CDR3 region has 15 residues. Trimming removed 3 bases at V and 4 bases at J, with 13 bases between. CDR3 coding DNA: TGTGCCAGCAGTTTGACCCCGTTCGGGAATCAGCCCCAGCATTTT. Translation gives CASSLTPFGNQPQHF.

The chain uses TRBV6-2 or TRBV6-3 and TRBJ1-1, with TRBD1 matching 7 bases. V was clipped by 7 bases and J by 3 bases; unmatched bases: 14. Germline CDR1 is MNHEY and CDR2 is SVGEGT. CDR3 length: 16 amino acids. The CDR3 here is CASTSLTEGAYTEAFF. The CDR3, as DNA: TGTGCCAGCACCAGCCTTACGGAGGGGGCCTACACTGAAGCTTTCTTT.

The gene calls are TRBV7-9 and TRBJ2-2, with TRBD2 as a possible D gene (6 bases). V lost 1 base, J lost 5 bases, and 11 bases lay in between. This CDR3 comprises 15 residues. Germline values: CDR1 SEHNR, CDR2 FQNEAQ (reference sequence). CDR3 residues: CASSLVASVTGELFF. In DNA form, the CDR3 reads TGTGCCAGCAGCTTAGTGGCTAGCGTTACCGGGGAGCTGTTTTTT. Full variable domain (remainder filled in from reference TRBV7-9 and TRBJ2-2): DTGVSQNPRHKITKRGQNVTFRCDPISEHNRLYWYRQTLGQGPEFLTYFQNEAQLEKSRLLSDRFSAERPKGSFSTLEIQRTEQGDSAMYLCASSLVASVTGELFFGEGSRLTVL.

With respect to this clonotype: The germline gene is not matched at one end of the junction; a read error may be the cause. V and J are TRBV10-3 and TRBJ1-4; D is perhaps TRBD1 (5 bases). The CDR3 is 16 residues long. The germline gives CDR1 ENHRY, CDR2 SYGVKD. The CDR3 loop is CASSFPPGRSNEKLFF. The CDR3 nucleotides are TGTGCCAGCAGTTTTCCTCCGGGACGGTCGAATGAAAAACTGTTTTTT.

DNA for the CDR3: TGTGCCAGCAGCATAACAGGGGCCTTCTATAATTCACCCCTCCACTTT. Translation gives CASSITGAFYNSPLHF. The V gene is TRBV7-2, the J gene TRBJ1-6; 7 nucleotides align to TRBD1. After removal of 5 bases from V and 3 bases from J, the junction contained 7 bases not matched to a gene. There are 16 residues in the CDR3. The germline V gene has CDR1 SGHTA and CDR2 FQGNSA.

The chain joins TRBV6-5 to TRBJ1-6; D gene unclear. V shed 5 bases and J shed 8 bases, with 7 bases lying between them. This CDR3 comprises 12 residues. Germline CDR1 and CDR2: MNHEY and SVGAGI. The CDR3, as DNA: TGTGCCAGCAGTGGGTCCGATTCACCCCTCCACTTT. Its protein product is CASSGSDSPLHF.

The V call is TRBV19, the J call TRBJ1-1; 7 bases match TRBD1. The CDR3 contains 14 residues. Germline V gives CDR1 LNHDA, CDR2 SQIVND (reference sequence). The ends lost 7 bases at V and 0 bases at J; junction bases unmatched: 5. CDR3 region: CASTKDRVNTEAFF. DNA for the CDR3: TGTGCCAGTACTAAAGACAGGGTGAACACTGAAGCTTTCTTT.

The rearrangement links TRBV29-1 to TRBJ2-7, with 9 bases lining up with TRBD1. Looked up from germline, CDR1 is SQVTM and CDR2 is ANQGSEA. Germline trimming cut 8 bases from V and 1 base from J; bases unmatched to any gene: 3. The CDR3 contains 12 residues. The CDR3 DNA sequence: TGCAGCCGACAGGGGGGGTCCTACGAGCAGTACTTC. It yields the protein CSRQGGSYEQYF.

V gene TRBV7-3 combines with J gene TRBJ2-7, with D hard to call. Looked up from germline, CDR1 is SGHTA and CDR2 is FQGTGA. This CDR3 has 13 residues. The V and J ends lost 5 bases and 2 bases respectively, with 10 bases between them. In nucleotides, the CDR3 is TGTGCCAGCAGCCCCCATCCCACCTACGAGCAGTACTTC. Translation: CASSPHPTYEQYF.

The chain has TRBV15 and TRBJ1-5, with D tentatively TRBD1 (6 bases). The CDR3 is 16 amino acids. V lost 3 bases to trimming and J lost 2 bases, with 14 bases between them. Per germline, CDR1 LNHNV and CDR2 YYDKDF (reference sequence). CDR3 bases: TGTGCCACCAGCAGGGAAGGGGGGCGCGGCAATCAGCCCCAGCATTTT. Residues: CATSREGGRGNQPQHF.

This clonotype has only a few counts. The chain links TRBV7-3 to TRBJ2-7, with D maybe TRBD2 (6 bases). Germline CDR1 is SGHTA and CDR2 is FQGTGA. This CDR3 contains 13 residues. The V gene lost 5 bases and the J gene lost 6 bases, with 14 bases spanning the gap. The CDR3 loop is CASSLGTGLEQYF. CDR3 DNA: TGTGCCAGCAGCCTCGGGACTGGCCTCGAGCAGTACTTC.

This clonotype was observed a handful of times. The rearrangement uses TRBV20-1 and TRBJ1-5; D remains ambiguous. Germline V gene lookup returns CDR1 DFQATT and CDR2 SNEGSKA (reference sequence). CDR3 size: 15 residues. V was clipped by 5 bases and J by 5 bases, with 19 bases between them. The CDR3 region is CSAAPQTRGHQPQHF. CDR3 bases: TGCAGTGCTGCTCCTCAGACGCGTGGACATCAGCCCCAGCATTTT.

This chain uses TRBV25-1 with TRBJ1-1; weak D call: TRBD1 (6 bases). V was pared by 5 bases and J by 4 bases, with 20 bases between. The germline gives CDR1 MGHDK, CDR2 SYGVNS. The CDR3 consists of 16 residues. The CDR3 DNA is TGTGCCAGCAGTTTGTCCCCTTCACAGGGAGGCACTGAAGCTTTCTTT. It encodes CASSLSPSQGGTEAFF.

This rearrangement joins TRBV7-9 to TRBJ2-7, with 8 bases lining up with TRBD2. Germline-derived CDR1 and CDR2 are SEHNR and FQNEAQ (reference sequence). CDR3 length: 16 amino acids. V trimming: 3 bases; J trimming: 1 base; junction bases outside the gene matches: 8. The CDR3 loop reads CASSLIQTSASYEQYF. As DNA, the CDR3 is TGTGCCAGCAGCTTGATTCAGACTAGCGCTTCCTACGAGCAGTACTTC.

This chain links TRBV7-8 with TRBJ2-5; 8 nucleotides align to TRBD1. The V gene end was trimmed by 4 bases and the J gene end by 4 bases; junction bases not matched to a gene: 11. Germline values: CDR1 SGHVS, CDR2 FQNEAQ. The CDR3 has 16 amino acids. CDR3 nucleotides: TGTGCCAGCAGCTACACCGGGACAGGAGCGGCAGAGACCCAGTACTTC. Its protein product is CASSYTGTGAAETQYF.

Concerning this clonotype: At one end, the junction sequence differs from germline, possibly due to a read error. The chain links TRBV7-7 to TRBJ2-2; 8 positions match TRBD1. The CDR3 is made up of 15 amino acids. Germline loops: CDR1 SSHAT, CDR2 FNYEAQ (reference sequence). The CDR3 DNA is TGTGCTAGCAGCTCCGGACAGGGGAACACCGGGGAGCTGTTTTTT. Translating it yields CASSSGQGNTGELFF.

This chain joins TRBV7-8 and TRBJ2-7, with 11 nucleotides matching TRBD2. V was clipped by 5 bases and J by 3 bases; unmatched bases: 3. There are 14 residues in the CDR3. Germline CDR1 reads SGHVS; CDR2 reads FQNEAQ. The DNA for the CDR3 is TGTGCCAGCAGCCAAGGGACTAGCGGCTACGAGCAGTACTTC. The encoded protein is CASSQGTSGYEQYF.

V and J are TRBV5-5 and TRBJ1-2; 8 nucleotides align to TRBD1. Trimming at V came to 2 bases and at J to 6 bases, leaving 18 bases not matched to a gene. Germline CDR1 and CDR2: SGHKS and YYEKEE (reference sequence). The CDR3 length is 18 residues. In nucleotides, the CDR3 is TGTGCCAGCAGCTTTCATGTGGCAGGGGGCTACCCGGGGGATGGCTACACCTTC. Amino acids: CASSFHVAGGYPGDGYTF.